Listed here are 19 T cell receptor beta chains from one sample, sequenced in a study of OX40 agonist ivuxolimab in advanced cancers. TCRdb keeps only in-frame clones here, not all; method: immunoSEQ multiplex PCR. Of tens of thousands of clones in the sample, 80% to 90% were seen once. Sequences were derived from CD4+ or CD8+ T cells sorted from blood, sampled in a trial of the OX40 agonist ivuxolimab. Every receptor here comes from an adult with an advanced solid tumor such as melanoma, head and neck, liver or kidney cancer.

The CDR3 here is CASSPSSGGQTNIQYF. CDR3 DNA: TGTGCCAGCTCACCCTCCAGCGGGGGGCAGACGAACATTCAGTACTTC. This chain joins TRBV18 and TRBJ2-4; TRBD2 matches at 9 bases. CDR3 length equals 16 residues. Germline-derived CDR1 and CDR2 are KGHSH and LQKENI. V dropped 3 bases and J dropped 7; count of bases not matched to a gene: 10.

The chain couples TRBV27 to TRBJ2-7; D may be TRBD2 (6 bases). This CDR3 region has 14 residues. Deletions cut 3 bases from V and 7 bases from J, with 16 bases between. Germline loops: CDR1 MNHEY, CDR2 SMNVEV (reference sequence). DNA of the CDR3: TGTGCCAGCAGTTTTATCCGGGGGACGGGGGAGCAGTACTTC. It is translated as CASSFIRGTGEQYF.

V usage is TRBV5-6 and J usage is TRBJ1-1, with a possible D match to TRBD1 (6 bases). CDR1 SGHDT and CDR2 YYEEEE come from the germline V gene. V was trimmed by 1 base and J by 3 bases, leaving 10 bases between them. The CDR3 covers 14 residues. Here the CDR3 reads CASSLQGMDTEAFF. The CDR3 DNA follows: TGTGCCAGCAGCTTGCAGGGGATGGACACTGAAGCTTTCTTT.

This chain uses TRBV19 with TRBJ2-2; 9 bases agree with TRBD1. Trimming removed 4 bases from V and 7 bases from J; junction bases left unmatched: 7. CDR1 and CDR2 from the germline V gene are LNHDA and SQIVND (reference sequence). The CDR3 contains 15 residues. The CDR3 DNA follows: TGTGCCAGTAGTACCCCGGGACAGGGAGTCGGGGAGCTGTTTTTT. The encoded protein is CASSTPGQGVGELFF.

The chain recombines TRBV19 with TRBJ1-5; no reliable D call. Germline V gene sequence: CDR1 LNHDA, CDR2 SQIVND (reference sequence). This CDR3 comprises 15 residues. The V and J ends lost 1 base and 0 bases respectively, with 7 bases between them. The DNA of the CDR3 is TGTGCCAGTAGTATAGCCAGTTATAGCAATCAGCCCCAGCATTTT. Translation gives CASSIASYSNQPQHF.

This clone was picked up one time. This chain links TRBV10-3 with TRBJ2-3; 10 nucleotides line up with TRBD2. CDR3 length: 15 amino acids. Germline-derived CDR1 and CDR2 are ENHRY and SYGVKD. The V and J ends lost 4 bases and 4 bases, in that order; junction bases with no gene match: 5. In DNA, the CDR3 is TGTGCCATCAGTGGGTCTAGCGGGAGTTCAGATACGCAGTATTTT. The encoded protein is CAISGSSGSSDTQYF.

This chain uses TRBV6-5 with TRBJ1-1, with D unclear. Germline lookup yields CDR1 MNHEY and CDR2 SVGAGI. The CDR3 loop spans 12 amino acids. V lost 5 bases and J lost 0, with 4 bases in between. The CDR3 sequence: CASSTVNTEAFF. Written as DNA, the CDR3 is TGTGCCAGCAGTACGGTGAACACTGAAGCTTTCTTT.

This clone was seen more than once but under ten times. The rearrangement links TRBV18 to TRBJ2-3; a possible D gene is TRBD2 (7 bases). CDR1 is KGHSH and CDR2 is LQKENI in the germline V gene. The CDR3 length is 17 residues. Trimming pared 3 bases from V and 5 bases from J, leaving 21 bases between. The CDR3 region has the DNA TGTGCCAGCTCACCCCCGGAGGGGGAGGGCCGGGAAGATACGCAGTATTTT. This translates into CASSPPEGEGREDTQYF.

This chain links TRBV7-8 with TRBJ2-5; no clear D gene. The end of the DNA is better explained by TRBJ2-7, so the J call may be wrong. The CDR3 has 13 amino acids. CDR1 is SGHVS, CDR2 FQNEAQ, per germline. This chain's CDR3 is CASSLAGSYEQYF. The DNA for the CDR3 is TGTGCCAGCAGCTTAGCGGGCTCCTACGAGCAGTACTTC.

The J gene is TRBJ2-1, the V gene TRBV10-2, with 8 bases that match TRBD1. With V trimmed by 0 bases and J by 7 bases, 11 bases remained unmatched. Looked up from germline, CDR1 is WSHSY and CDR2 is SAAADI. The CDR3 runs to 17 residues. The CDR3 DNA sequence: TGCGCCAGCAGTGAGTCGGGACCCAACAGGGGGAGAAATGAGCAGTTCTTC. Residues: CASSESGPNRGRNEQFF.

The genes are TRBV7-9 and TRBJ1-4; D is possibly TRBD1 (5 bases). The CDR3 has 13 amino acids. Trimming pared 6 bases from V and 8 bases from J, leaving 13 bases between. The germline gives CDR1 SEHNR, CDR2 FQNEAQ (reference sequence). In DNA form, the CDR3 reads TGTGCCAGCAGAACCGGGACCTCGGAAAAACTGTTTTTT. This sequence encodes CASRTGTSEKLFF.

The V call is TRBV7-2, the J call TRBJ1-3; 7 bases are shared with TRBD1. From germline, CDR1 is SGHTA and CDR2 FQGNSA. This CDR3 has 15 amino acids. Trimming removed 5 bases from V and 2 bases from J; junction bases left unmatched: 6. This chain's CDR3 is CASSTRGGTGNTIYF. The CDR3 region has the DNA TGTGCCAGCAGCACCAGGGGGGGGACTGGAAACACCATATATTTT.

For the CDR3, the DNA is TGTGCCAGCATCCGCCGGGACTACGTTCGTGAGACCCAGTACTTC. Its protein is CASIRRDYVRETQYF. This chain links TRBV9 with TRBJ2-5; 7 bases are shared with TRBD2. Germline-derived CDR1 and CDR2 are SGDLS and YYNGEE. V shed 6 bases, J shed 5 bases, and the junction held 13 bases outside the gene matches. The CDR3 length is 15 residues.

This rearrangement joins TRBV25-1 to TRBJ1-2; a possible D gene is TRBD1 (5 bases). Germline V lookup: CDR1 MGHDK, CDR2 SYGVNS. The CDR3 runs to 17 residues. Deletions cut 1 base from V and 3 bases from J, with 18 bases between. CDR3 loop: CASSEWEGYPADYGYTF. The CDR3, as DNA: TGTGCCAGCAGTGAATGGGAGGGGTACCCCGCGGACTATGGCTACACCTTC.

This clone showed up just a few times. This chain joins TRBV7-9 and TRBJ1-1; 7 bases agree with TRBD1. Unmatched junction bases numbered 3, after V lost 0 bases and J lost 2 bases. The CDR3 is 15 amino acids. From germline, CDR1 is SEHNR and CDR2 FQNEAQ (reference sequence). The CDR3 here is CASSLAGQLNTEAFF. The CDR3 coding sequence is TGTGCCAGCAGCTTAGCGGGACAGCTAAACACTGAAGCTTTCTTT. Looking up the rest from reference TRBV7-9 and TRBJ1-1 gives the full variable domain: DTGVSQNPRHKITKRGQNVTFRCDPISEHNRLYWYRQTLGQGPEFLTYFQNEAQLEKSRLLSDRFSAERPKGSFSTLEIQRTEQGDSAMYLCASSLAGQLNTEAFFGQGTRLTVV.

The V gene is TRBV29-1, the J gene TRBJ2-3; D uncertain. Trimming cost V 4 bases and J 6 bases, with 14 bases left between them. Germline lookup yields CDR1 SQVTM and CDR2 ANQGSEA. The CDR3 has 13 amino acids. The CDR3 DNA follows: TGCAGCGTTGGACCACAAGGGCAGGATACGCAGTATTTT. This encodes CSVGPQGQDTQYF.

The chain has TRBV18 and TRBJ2-3; 7 bases are a match to TRBD1. The junction had 6 bases not matched to a gene; V was cut back by 5 bases and J by 1 base. Germline V gene sequence: CDR1 KGHSH, CDR2 LQKENI. The CDR3 totals 15 residues. The CDR3 DNA follows: TGTGCCAGCTCATTATCCGGGACAGGCACAGATACGCAGTATTTT. Translated: CASSLSGTGTDTQYF. The full variable domain, in which reference TRBV18 and TRBJ2-3 provide the parts outside the CDR3, is NAGVMQNPRHLVRRRGQEARLRCSPMKGHSHVYWYRQLPEEGLKFMVYLQKENIIDESGMPKERFSAEFPKEGPSILRIQQVVRGDSAAYFCASSLSGTGTDTQYFGPGTRLTVL.

This clone was seen a few times. The gene calls are TRBV5-4 and TRBJ2-5; no definite D call. V was clipped by 1 base and J by 4 bases, with 14 bases between them. Germline lookup yields CDR1 SGHNT and CDR2 YYREEE (reference sequence). CDR3 length: 15 amino acids. Here the CDR3 DNA reads TGTGCCAGCAGCTTGTTGCCCCGCTTAGGAGAGACCCAGTACTTC. As protein: CASSLLPRLGETQYF.

V and J are TRBV28 and TRBJ1-5; D gene ambiguous. V shed 7 bases and J shed 0 bases, with 13 bases lying between them. Germline CDR1 and CDR2: MDHEN and SYDVKM. The CDR3 runs 15 residues. The CDR3 coding sequence is TGTGCCAGCACCCTTCCGACGGATAGCAATCAGCCCCAGCATTTT. It codes for CASTLPTDSNQPQHF.